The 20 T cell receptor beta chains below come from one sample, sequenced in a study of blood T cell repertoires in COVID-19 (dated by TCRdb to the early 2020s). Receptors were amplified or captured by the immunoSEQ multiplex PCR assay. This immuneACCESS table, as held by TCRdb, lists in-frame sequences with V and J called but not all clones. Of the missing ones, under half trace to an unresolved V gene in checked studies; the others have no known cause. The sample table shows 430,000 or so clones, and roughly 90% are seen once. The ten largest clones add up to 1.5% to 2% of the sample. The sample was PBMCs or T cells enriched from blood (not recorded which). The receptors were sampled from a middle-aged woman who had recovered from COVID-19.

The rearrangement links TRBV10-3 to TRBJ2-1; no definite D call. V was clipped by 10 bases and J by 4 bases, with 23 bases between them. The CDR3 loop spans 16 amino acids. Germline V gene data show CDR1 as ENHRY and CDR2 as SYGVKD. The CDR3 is CATRRPAPSLYNEQFF. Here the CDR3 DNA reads TGTGCCACACGAAGACCCGCCCCGTCACTATACAATGAGCAGTTCTTC.

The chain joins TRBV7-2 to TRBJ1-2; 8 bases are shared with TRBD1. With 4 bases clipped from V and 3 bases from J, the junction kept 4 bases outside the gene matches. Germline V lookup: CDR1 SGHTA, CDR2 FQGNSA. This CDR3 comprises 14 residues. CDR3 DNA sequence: TGTGCCAGCAGCTACCCAGGGGGCCACTATGGCTACACCTTC. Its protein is CASSYPGGHYGYTF.

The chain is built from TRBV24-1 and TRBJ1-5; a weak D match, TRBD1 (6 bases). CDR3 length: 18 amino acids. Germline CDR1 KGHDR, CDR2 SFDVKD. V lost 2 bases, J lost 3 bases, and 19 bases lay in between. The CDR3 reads CATSDSSHVQGYNQPQHF. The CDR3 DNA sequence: TGTGCCACCAGTGATTCCTCCCACGTACAGGGTTACAATCAGCCCCAGCATTTT.

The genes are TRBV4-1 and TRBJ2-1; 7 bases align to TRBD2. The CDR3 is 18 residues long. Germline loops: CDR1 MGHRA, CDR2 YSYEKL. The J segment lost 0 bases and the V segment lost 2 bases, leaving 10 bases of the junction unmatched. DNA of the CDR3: TGCGCCAGCAGCCAACCCAGACTAGCCGTTAGCTCCTACAATGAGCAGTTCTTC. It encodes CASSQPRLAVSSYNEQFF.

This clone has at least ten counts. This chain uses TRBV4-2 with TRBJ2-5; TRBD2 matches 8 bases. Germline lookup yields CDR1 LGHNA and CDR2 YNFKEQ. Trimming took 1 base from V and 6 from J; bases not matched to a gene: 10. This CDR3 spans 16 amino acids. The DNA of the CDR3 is TGTGCCAGCAGCCAAGTGCAAGCGGGAGAGGGGAAGACCCAGTACTTC. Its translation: CASSQVQAGEGKTQYF.

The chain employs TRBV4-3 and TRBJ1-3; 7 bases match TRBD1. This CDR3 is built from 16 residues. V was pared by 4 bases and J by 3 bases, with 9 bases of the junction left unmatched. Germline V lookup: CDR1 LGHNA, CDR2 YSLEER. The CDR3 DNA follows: TGCGCCAGCAGCCCAGAAGACAGGGTTAGTGGAAACACCATATATTTT. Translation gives CASSPEDRVSGNTIYF.

In DNA form, the CDR3 reads TGTGCCAGCAGCTTAGGACAGGGGGCCTTCACCGGGGAGCTGTTTTTT. It codes for CASSLGQGAFTGELFF. The chain combines TRBV7-9 with TRBJ2-2, with TRBD1 matching over 10 bases. From germline, CDR1 is SEHNR and CDR2 FQNEAQ (reference sequence). This CDR3 spans 16 amino acids. Trimming took 1 base from V and 4 from J; bases not matched to a gene: 3.

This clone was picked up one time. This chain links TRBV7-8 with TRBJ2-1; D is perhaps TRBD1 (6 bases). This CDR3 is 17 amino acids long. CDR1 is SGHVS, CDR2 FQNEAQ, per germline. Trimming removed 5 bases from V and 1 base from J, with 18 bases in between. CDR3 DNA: TGTGCCAGCAGCCGTACAGGGCTTTTAACATCCTACAATGAGCAGTTCTTC. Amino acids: CASSRTGLLTSYNEQFF.

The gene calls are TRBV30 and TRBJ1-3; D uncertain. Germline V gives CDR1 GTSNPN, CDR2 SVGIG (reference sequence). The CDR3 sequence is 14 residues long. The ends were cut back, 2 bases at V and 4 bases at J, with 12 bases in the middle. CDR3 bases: TGTGCCTGGAGTCAGGTACAATTCGGAAACACCATATATTTT. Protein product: CAWSQVQFGNTIYF. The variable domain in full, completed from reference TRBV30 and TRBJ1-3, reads SQTIHQWPATLVQPVGSPLSLECTVEGTSNPNLYWYRQAAGRGLQLLFYSVGIGQISSEVPQNLSASRPQDRQFILSSKKLLLSDSGFYLCAWSQVQFGNTIYFGEGSWLTVV.

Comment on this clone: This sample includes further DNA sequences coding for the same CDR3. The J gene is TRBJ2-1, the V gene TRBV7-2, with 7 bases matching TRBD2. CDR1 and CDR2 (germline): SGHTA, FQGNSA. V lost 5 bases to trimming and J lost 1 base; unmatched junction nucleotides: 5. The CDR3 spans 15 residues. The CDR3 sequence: CASSLSSGSYNEQFF. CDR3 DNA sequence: TGTGCCAGCAGCCTTTCTAGCGGTTCCTACAATGAGCAGTTCTTC.

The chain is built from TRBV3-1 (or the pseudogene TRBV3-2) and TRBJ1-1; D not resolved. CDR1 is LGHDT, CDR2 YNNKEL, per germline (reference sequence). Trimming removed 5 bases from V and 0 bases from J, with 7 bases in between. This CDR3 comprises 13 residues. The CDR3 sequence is CASSGQLNTEAFF. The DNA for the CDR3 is TGTGCCAGCAGCGGTCAGTTGAACACTGAAGCTTTCTTT.

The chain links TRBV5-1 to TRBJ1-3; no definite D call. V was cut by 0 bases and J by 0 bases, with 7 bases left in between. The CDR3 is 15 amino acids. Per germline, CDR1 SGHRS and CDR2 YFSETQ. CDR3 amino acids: CASSLDRPSGNTIYF. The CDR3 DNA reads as TGCGCCAGCAGCTTGGACAGACCCTCTGGAAACACCATATATTTT.

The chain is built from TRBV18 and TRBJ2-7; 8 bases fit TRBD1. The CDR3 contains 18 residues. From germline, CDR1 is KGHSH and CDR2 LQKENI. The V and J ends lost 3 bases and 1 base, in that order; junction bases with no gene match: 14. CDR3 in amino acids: CASSPSRQGASMSYEQYF. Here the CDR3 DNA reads TGTGCCAGCTCACCGAGTAGGCAGGGGGCTAGTATGTCCTACGAGCAGTACTTC.

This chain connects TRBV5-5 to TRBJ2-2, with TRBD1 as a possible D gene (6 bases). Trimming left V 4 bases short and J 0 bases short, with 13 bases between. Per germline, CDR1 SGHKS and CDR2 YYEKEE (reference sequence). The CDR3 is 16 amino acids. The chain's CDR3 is CASSPRRQANTGELFF. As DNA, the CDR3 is TGTGCCAGCAGCCCCCGACGACAGGCGAACACCGGGGAGCTGTTTTTT.

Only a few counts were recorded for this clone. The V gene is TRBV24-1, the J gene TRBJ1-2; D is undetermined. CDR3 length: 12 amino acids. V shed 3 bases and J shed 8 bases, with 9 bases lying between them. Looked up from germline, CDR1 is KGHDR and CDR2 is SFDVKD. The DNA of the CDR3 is TGTGCCACCAGTGATCCCGCGAGGGGCTACACCTTC. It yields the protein CATSDPARGYTF.

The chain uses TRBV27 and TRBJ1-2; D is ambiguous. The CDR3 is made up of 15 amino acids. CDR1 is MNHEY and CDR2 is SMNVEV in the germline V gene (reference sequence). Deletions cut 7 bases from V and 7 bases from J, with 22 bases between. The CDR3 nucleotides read TGTGCCAGCACCCCCTTGGCAGGTTTGGGTGGTGGCTACACCTTC. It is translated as CASTPLAGLGGGYTF.

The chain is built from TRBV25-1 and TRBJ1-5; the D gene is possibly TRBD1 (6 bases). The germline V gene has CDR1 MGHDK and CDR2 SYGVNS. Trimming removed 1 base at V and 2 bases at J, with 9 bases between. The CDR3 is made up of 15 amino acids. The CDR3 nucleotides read TGTGCCAGCAGTGAATCCGGGACACGCAATCAGCCCCAGCATTTT. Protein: CASSESGTRNQPQHF.

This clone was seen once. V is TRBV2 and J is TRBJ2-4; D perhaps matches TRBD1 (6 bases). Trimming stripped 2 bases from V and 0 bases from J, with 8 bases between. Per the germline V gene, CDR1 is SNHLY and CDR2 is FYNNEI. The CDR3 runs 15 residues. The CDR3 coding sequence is TGTGCCAGCAGTGAAAGGGGGTTAGCCAAAAACATTCAGTACTTC. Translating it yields CASSERGLAKNIQYF.

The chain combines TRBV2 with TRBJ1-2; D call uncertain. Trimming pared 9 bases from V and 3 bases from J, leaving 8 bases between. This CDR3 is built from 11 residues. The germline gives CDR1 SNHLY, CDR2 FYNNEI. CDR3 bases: TGTGCCAGGACCCGGGACTATGGCTACACCTTC. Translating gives CARTRDYGYTF.

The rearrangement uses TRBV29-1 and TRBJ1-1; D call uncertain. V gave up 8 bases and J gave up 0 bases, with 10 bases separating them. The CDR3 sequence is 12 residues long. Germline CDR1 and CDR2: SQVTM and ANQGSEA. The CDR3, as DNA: TGCAGCTACCGGGGTTTGAACACTGAAGCTTTCTTT. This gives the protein CSYRGLNTEAFF.